The T cell receptor (beta chain) under discussion was sequenced for a study of breast tumors, draining lymph nodes, adjacent tissues. Study conclusions and caveats: The data were judged consistent with most tumor T cells coming from lymph node and expanding in tumor. Tumors had less TCR diversity than lymph nodes, more than nontumor tissue. Compared with basal-like, luminal-like tumors shared significantly more repertoire with nontumor tissue. Data only fit, rather than demonstrated, lymph node origin of most tumor T cells.

The CDR3 totals 14 residues. V shed 7 bases and J 8 bases; nucleotides not matched to a gene: 13. CDR1 SGHVS and CDR2 FQNEAQ come from the germline V gene. TCRdb re-analysed the multiplex PCR reads in MiXCR, keeping a single row per CDR3 protein. The repertoire holds 200,000 or so distinct CDR3 sequences, with 31% as singletons. This clonotype appeared many times. Its antigen is as yet unknown. Samples came from axillary lymph nodes draining the breast cancer. The sequenced sample consisted of axillary lymph node tissue. V gene TRBV7-8 combines with J gene TRBJ1-2, with TRBD1 matching 7 bases. This receptor was taken from a female donor with breast cancer. Some clones in this sample may be carry-over from other donors' samples. The DNA of the CDR3 is TGTGCCAGCACTCGGCGAGGCAGGGGGGACGGCTACACCTTC. This sequence encodes CASTRRGRGDGYTF. Full variable domain (missing parts from reference TRBV7-8 and TRBJ1-2): GAGVSQSPRYKVAKRGQDVALRCDPISGHVSLFWYQQALGQGPEFLTYFQNEAQLDKSGLPSDRFFAERPEGSVSTLKIQRTQQEDSAVYLCASTRRGRGDGYTFGSGTRLTVV.